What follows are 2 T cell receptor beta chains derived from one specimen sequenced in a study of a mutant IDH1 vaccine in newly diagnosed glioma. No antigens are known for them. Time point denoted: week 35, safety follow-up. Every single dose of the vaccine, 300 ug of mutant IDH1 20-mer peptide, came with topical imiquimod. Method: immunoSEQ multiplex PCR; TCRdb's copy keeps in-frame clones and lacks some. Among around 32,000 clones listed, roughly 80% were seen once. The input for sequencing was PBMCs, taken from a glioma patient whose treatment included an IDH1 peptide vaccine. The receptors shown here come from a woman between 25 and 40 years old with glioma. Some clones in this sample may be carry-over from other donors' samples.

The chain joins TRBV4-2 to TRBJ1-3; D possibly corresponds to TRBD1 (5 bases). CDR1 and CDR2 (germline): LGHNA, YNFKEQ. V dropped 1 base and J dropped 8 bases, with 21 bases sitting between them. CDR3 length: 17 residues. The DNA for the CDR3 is TGTGCCAGCAGCCAAGTCCCTTCCGGGAGTGGGGGGGACACCATATATTTT. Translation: CASSQVPSGSGGDTIYF.

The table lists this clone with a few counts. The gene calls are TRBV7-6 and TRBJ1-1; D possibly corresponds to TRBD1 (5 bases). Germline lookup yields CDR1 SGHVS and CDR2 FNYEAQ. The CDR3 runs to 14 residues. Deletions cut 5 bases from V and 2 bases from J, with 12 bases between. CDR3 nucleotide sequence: TGTGCCAGCAGCCTAAGGGACTTCAACACTGAAGCTTTCTTT. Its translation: CASSLRDFNTEAFF.